This T cell receptor (beta chain) originates from a study of blood T cell repertoires in COVID-19. The overall study: Material from acute and convalescent COVID-19 was sourced from the United States, Italy and Spain. The analysed material was cDNA or gDNA that came from T cells, B-cell-depleted T cells, or PBMCs.

V dropped 6 bases and J dropped 0; count of bases not matched to a gene: 4. CDR1 is LNHDA and CDR2 is SQIVND in the germline V gene (reference sequence). CDR3 length: 14 amino acids. Seattle's enrolled individuals joined amid active infection and were then monitored longitudinally. Authors' analysis steps: It was from reference gene primer amplification that nucleated cell counts were estimated. Measured with immunoSEQ multiplex PCR; TCRdb has only the in-frame clones, and not every one. Clonal size and the V and J genes are those of that table, whereas D and trimming came from the DNA. The data contain about 96,000 clones, about 87% of them singletons.

The specimen sequenced was peripheral blood. This clonotype originated in a human donor with COVID-19, enrolled during active disease. The donor label of this sample is uncertain. The chain links TRBV19 to TRBJ1-1, with 7 bases identical to TRBD1. CDR3 in DNA: TGTGCCAGTAGAAACAGGGGCATGAACACTGAAGCTTTCTTT. It translates to CASRNRGMNTEAFF.